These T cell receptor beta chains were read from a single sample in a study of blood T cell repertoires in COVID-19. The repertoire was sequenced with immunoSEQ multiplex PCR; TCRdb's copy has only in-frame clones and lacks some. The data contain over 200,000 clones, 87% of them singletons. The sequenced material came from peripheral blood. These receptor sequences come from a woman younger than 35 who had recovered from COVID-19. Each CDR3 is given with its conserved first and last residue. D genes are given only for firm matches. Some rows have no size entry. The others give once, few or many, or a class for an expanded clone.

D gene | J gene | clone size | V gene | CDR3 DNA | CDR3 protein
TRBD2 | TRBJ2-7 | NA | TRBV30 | TGTGCCTGGAGTGTACGCGGACTAGCGGGCAACTCCTACGAGCAGTACTTC | CAWSVRGLAGNSYEQYF
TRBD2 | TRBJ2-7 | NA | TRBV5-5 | TGTGCCAGCGTCAGTAGCGGGGGGAGCCACGAGCAGTACTTC | CASVSSGGSHEQYF
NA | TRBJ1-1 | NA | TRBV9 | TGTGCCAGCAGCGTACTAGCGGGGAACACTGAAGCTTTCTTT | CASSVLAGNTEAFF
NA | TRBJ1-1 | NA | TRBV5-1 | TGCGCCAGCAGCTTGGAAGAGGGCATGAACACTGAAGCTTTCTTT | CASSLEEGMNTEAFF
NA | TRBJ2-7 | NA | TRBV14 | TGTGCCAGCAGCCAAGACATCTACGAGCAGTACTTC | CASSQDIYEQYF
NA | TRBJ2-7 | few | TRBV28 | TGTGCCAGCAGTTTGATTAGCAGGGCAGGGGAGCAGTACTTC | CASSLISRAGEQYF
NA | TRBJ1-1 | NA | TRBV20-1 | TGCAGTGCTACCGTTTACACTGAAGCTTTCTTT | CSATVYTEAFF
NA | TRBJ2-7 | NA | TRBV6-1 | TGTGCCAGCAGTGAAGCGCTGGGGCGGATTAACTACGAGCAGTACTTC | CASSEALGRINYEQYF
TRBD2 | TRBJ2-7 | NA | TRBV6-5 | TGTGCCAGCTCCATGACTAGCGGGAAATACGAGCAGTACTTC | CASSMTSGKYEQYF
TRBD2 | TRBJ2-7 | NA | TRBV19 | TGTGCCAGTATGGAGACTAGCGGGAACTACGAGCAGTACTTC | CASMETSGNYEQYF
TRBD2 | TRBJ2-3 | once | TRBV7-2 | TGTGCCAGCAGCTTAGTTGGCGGGAGGGCAGGTACGCAGTATTTT | CASSLVGGRAGTQYF
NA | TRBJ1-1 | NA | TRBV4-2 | TGTGCCAGCAGCCAGACAGAGAACACTGAAGCTTTCTTT | CASSQTENTEAFF
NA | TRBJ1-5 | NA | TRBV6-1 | TGTGCCAGCAGTGAGAGTTACAATCAGCCCCAGCATTTT | CASSESYNQPQHF
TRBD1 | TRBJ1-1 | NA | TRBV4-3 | TGCGCCAGCAGCCAAGATGGGGGACAGGGTAGGACTGAAGCTTTCTTT | CASSQDGGQGRTEAFF
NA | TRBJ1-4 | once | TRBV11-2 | TGTGCCAGCAGCTCTCAGCGGGGGCGAAGGGACTCAACTAATGAAAAACTGTTTTTT | CASSSQRGRRDSTNEKLFF
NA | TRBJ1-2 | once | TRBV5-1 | TGCGCCAGCAGCTTGGATGCGGGGGGTGGCTATGGCTACACCTTC | CASSLDAGGGYGYTF
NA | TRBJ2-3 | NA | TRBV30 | TGTGCCTGGAGGCTAGTCTACACAGATACGCAGTATTTT | CAWRLVYTDTQYF
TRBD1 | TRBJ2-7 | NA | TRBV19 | TGTGCCAGTAGTCGAGGACAGGGGCGCTACGAGCAGTACTTC | CASSRGQGRYEQYF
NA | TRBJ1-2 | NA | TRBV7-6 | TGTGCCAGCAGCTTAGGGGGCGGACCGCGTAATGGCTACACCTTC | CASSLGGGPRNGYTF
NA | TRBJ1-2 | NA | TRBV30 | TGTGCCTGGAGCCCCACAGGAAACTATGGCTACACCTTC | CAWSPTGNYGYTF
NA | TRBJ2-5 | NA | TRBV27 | TGTGCCAGCAGTTTTCTCAGAGGGAACACTTTCACGGAGACCCAGTACTTC | CASSFLRGNTFTETQYF
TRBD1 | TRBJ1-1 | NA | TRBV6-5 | TGTGCCAGCAGCCTACAGGGGGTCACTGAAGCTTTCTTT | CASSLQGVTEAFF
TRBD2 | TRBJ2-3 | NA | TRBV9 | TGTGCCAGCAGCCACAACCGAGCTAGCGGCCGCACAGATACGCAGTATTTT | CASSHNRASGRTDTQYF
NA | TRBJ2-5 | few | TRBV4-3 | TGCGCCAGCAGCCAAGTGGATGGGAGACAAGAGACCCAGTACTTC | CASSQVDGRQETQYF
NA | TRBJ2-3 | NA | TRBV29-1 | TGCAGCTTCAGGGTAATGACAGATACGCAGTATTTT | CSFRVMTDTQYF
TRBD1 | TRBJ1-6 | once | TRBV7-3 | TGTGCCAGCACTGACAGGACAGGATCACCCCTCCACTTT | CASTDRTGSPLHF
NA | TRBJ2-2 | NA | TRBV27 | TGTGCCAGCAGTTTATCCAGCCAGGACTGGTACCCCGGGGAGCTGTTTTTT | CASSLSSQDWYPGELFF
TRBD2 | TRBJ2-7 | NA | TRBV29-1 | TGCAGCGCCCGACTAGCGGGAGGCACTTACGAGCAGTACTTC | CSARLAGGTYEQYF
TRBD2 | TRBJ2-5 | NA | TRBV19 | TGTGCCAGTAGTTCCGGGACTAGCGCCACCCGGCAAGAGACCCAGTACTTC | CASSSGTSATRQETQYF
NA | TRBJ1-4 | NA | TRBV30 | TGTGCCTGGAGCGACGACAGCGATGAAAAACTGTTTTTT | CAWSDDSDEKLFF
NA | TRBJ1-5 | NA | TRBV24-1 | TGTGCCACCAGTGATAGAAAAGGGGGTCGCAATCAGCCCCAGCATTTT | CATSDRKGGRNQPQHF
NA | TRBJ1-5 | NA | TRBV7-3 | TGTGCCAGCAGCTACTCGGGTGGCTGGAATCAGCCCCAGCATTTT | CASSYSGGWNQPQHF
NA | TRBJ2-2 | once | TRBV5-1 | TGCGCCAGCAGCTTGATAGCGGAGAACCTGAACACCGGGGAGCTGTTTTTT | CASSLIAENLNTGELFF
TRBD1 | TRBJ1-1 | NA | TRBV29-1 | TGCAGCGTTGCGGGGACAGGGGGAGGAGACACTGAAGCTTTCTTT | CSVAGTGGGDTEAFF
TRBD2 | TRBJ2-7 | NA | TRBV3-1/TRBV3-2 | TGTGCCAGCAGCCAAGAGTCGGGAGGGCTTACTTCGGGCGAGCAGTACTTC | CASSQESGGLTSGEQYF
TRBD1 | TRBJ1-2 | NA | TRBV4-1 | TGCGCCAGCAGCCCAGTCGGGACAGGGGACTTAAACTATGGCTACACCTTC | CASSPVGTGDLNYGYTF
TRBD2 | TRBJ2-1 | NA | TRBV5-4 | TGTGCCAGCACCGATCAGGCGGGAGGGCTGGACAATGAGCAGTTCTTC | CASTDQAGGLDNEQFF
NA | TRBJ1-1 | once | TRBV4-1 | TGCGCCAGCAGCCAAACCGGACATCTGAACACTGAAGCTTTCTTT | CASSQTGHLNTEAFF
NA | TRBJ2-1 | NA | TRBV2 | TGTGCCAGCAGGCGAGCGGTAAGCTCCTACAATGAGCAGTTCTTC | CASRRAVSSYNEQFF
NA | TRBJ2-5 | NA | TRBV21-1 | TGTGCCAGCAGCAAAAAGGGATCGACTAGCGGTAGACAAGAGACCCAGTACTTC | CASSKKGSTSGRQETQYF
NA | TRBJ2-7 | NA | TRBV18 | TGTGCCAGCTCTCGGACCGGGACTGAGAACTACGAGCAGTACTTC | CASSRTGTENYEQYF